The text below deals with one T cell receptor beta chain. The same CDR3 can be traced to other DNA sequences in this sample. Terminally differentiated effector memory CD45RA+ cells were excluded by CCR7 positive selection of CD45RO-negative cells. The data stem from a study of shared clonotypes between healthy human individuals. The CDR3 is 13 residues long. Germline loops: CDR1 SGDLS, CDR2 YYNGEE. V was trimmed by 0 bases and J by 3 bases, leaving 6 bases between them. Clones were sequenced by immunoSEQ multiplex PCR, and TCRdb holds only the in-frame ones, with some missing. The sample includes approximately 2,000,000 clones, over 85% of them seen just once.

This TCR was recovered from a man aged 18 to 30 in good health. Some clones in this sample may be carry-over from other donors' samples. J is TRBJ2-5 and V is TRBV9; D not certain. The sample consisted of naive CD8+ T cells from PBMCs. The CDR3 DNA reads TGTGCCAGCAGCGTAGGCCTCAAAGAGACCCAGTACTTC. This encodes CASSVGLKETQYF.